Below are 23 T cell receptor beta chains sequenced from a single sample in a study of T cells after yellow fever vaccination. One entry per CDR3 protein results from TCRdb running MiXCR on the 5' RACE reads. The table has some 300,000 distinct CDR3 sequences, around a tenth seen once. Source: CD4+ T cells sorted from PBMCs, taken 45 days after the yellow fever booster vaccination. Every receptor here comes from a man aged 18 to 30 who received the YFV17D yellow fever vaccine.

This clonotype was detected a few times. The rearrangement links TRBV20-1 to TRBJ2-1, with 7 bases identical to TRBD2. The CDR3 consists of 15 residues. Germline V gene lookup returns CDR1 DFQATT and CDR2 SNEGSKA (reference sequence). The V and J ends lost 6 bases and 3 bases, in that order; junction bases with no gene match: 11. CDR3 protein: CSANAGTTIYNEQFF. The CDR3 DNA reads TGCAGTGCAAATGCCGGGACTACAATCTACAATGAGCAGTTCTTC.

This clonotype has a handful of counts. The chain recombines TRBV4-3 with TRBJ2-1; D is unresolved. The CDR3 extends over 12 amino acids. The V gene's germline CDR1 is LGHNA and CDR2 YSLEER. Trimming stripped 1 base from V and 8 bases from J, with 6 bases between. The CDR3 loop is CASSQVGYEQFF. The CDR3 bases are TGCGCCAGCAGCCAAGTTGGTTATGAGCAGTTCTTC.

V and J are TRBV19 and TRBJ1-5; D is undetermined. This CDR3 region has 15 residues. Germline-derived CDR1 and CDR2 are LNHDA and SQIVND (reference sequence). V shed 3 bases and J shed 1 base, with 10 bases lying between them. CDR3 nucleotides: TGTGCCAGTAGTATGGGCAGGTTGAGCAATCAGCCCCAGCATTTT. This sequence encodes CASSMGRLSNQPQHF. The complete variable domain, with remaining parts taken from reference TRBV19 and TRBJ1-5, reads DGGITQSPKYLFRKEGQNVTLSCEQNLNHDAMYWYRQDPGQGLRLIYYSQIVNDFQKGDIAEGYSVSREKKESFPLTVTSAQKNPTAFYLCASSMGRLSNQPQHFGDGTRLSIL.

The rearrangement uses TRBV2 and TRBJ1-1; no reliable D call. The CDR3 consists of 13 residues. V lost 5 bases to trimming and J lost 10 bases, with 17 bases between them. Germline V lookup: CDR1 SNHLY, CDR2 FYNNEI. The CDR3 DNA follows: TGTGCCAGCAGTAGGGTGACCAGATCAGGAGCTTTCTTT. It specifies CASSRVTRSGAFF.

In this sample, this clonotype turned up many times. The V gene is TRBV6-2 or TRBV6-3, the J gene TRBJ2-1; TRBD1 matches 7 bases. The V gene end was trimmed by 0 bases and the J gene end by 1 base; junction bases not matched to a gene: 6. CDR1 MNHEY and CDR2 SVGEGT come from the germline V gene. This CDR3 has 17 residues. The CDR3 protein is CASSYSTARGSYNEQFF. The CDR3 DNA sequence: TGTGCCAGCAGTTACTCGACGGCCAGGGGGTCCTACAATGAGCAGTTCTTC.

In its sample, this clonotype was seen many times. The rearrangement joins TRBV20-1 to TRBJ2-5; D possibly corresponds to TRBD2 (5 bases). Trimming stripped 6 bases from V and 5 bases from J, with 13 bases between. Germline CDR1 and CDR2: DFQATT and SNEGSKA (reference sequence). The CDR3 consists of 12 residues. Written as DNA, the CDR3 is TGCAGTGCGACGGGGTCGTTCGAGACCCAGTACTTC. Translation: CSATGSFETQYF.

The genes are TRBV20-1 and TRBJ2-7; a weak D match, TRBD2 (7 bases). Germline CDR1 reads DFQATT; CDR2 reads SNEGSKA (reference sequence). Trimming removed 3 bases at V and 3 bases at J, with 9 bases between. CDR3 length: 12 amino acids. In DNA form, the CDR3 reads TGCAGTGCTAGGCGGGGGCACTACGAGCAGTACTTC. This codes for CSARRGHYEQYF.

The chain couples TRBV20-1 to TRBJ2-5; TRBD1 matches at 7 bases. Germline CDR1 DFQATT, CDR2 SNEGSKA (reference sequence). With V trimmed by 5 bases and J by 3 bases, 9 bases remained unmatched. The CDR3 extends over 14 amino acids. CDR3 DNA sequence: TGCAGTGCTGAGGCCCGGACAGGCAAAGAGACCCAGTACTTC. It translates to CSAEARTGKETQYF.

The CDR3: CASSSRGRRETQYF. In nucleotides, the CDR3 is TGTGCCAGCAGCTCGCGGGGGCGGCGGGAGACCCAGTACTTC. The chain has TRBV7-2 and TRBJ2-5, with D possibly matching TRBD2 (7 bases). The germline V gene encodes CDR1 SGHTA and CDR2 FQGNSA. The length of the CDR3 is 14 residues. Trimming removed 4 bases from V and 5 bases from J, with 14 bases in between.

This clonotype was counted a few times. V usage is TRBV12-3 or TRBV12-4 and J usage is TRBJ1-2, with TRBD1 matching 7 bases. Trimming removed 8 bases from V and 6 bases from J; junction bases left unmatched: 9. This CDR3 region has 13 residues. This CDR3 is CASGPTGSDGYTF. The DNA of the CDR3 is TGTGCCAGCGGTCCGACAGGGTCCGATGGCTACACCTTC.

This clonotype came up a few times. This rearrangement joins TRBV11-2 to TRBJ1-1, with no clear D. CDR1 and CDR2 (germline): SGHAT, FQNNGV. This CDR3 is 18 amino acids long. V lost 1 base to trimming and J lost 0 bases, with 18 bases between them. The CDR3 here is CASSLGVGPIQLNTEAFF. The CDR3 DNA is TGTGCCAGCAGCTTAGGGGTGGGCCCCATCCAGCTGAACACTGAAGCTTTCTTT. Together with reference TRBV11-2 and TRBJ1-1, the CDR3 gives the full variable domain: EAGVAQSPRYKIIEKRQSVAFWCNPISGHATLYWYQQILGQGPKLLIQFQNNGVVDDSQLPKDRFSAERLKGVDSTLKIQPAKLEDSAVYLCASSLGVGPIQLNTEAFFGQGTRLTVV.

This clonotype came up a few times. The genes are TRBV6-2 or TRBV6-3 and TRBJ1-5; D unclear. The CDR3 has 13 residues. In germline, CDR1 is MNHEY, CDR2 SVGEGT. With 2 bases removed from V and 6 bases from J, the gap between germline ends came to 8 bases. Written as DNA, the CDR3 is TGTGCCAGCAGTTACGTGGTGGGTCAGCCCCAGCATTTT. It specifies CASSYVVGQPQHF.

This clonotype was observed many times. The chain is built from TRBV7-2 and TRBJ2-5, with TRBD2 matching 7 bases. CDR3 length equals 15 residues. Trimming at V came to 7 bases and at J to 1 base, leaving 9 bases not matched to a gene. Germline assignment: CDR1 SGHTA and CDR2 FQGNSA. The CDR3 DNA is TGTGCCAGCACCGAAGCCGCGGGGGTCCAAGAGACCCAGTACTTC. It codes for CASTEAAGVQETQYF.

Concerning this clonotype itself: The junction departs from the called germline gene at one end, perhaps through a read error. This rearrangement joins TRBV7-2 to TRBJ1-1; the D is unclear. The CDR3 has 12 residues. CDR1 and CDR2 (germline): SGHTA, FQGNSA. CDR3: CASRGWNTDAFF. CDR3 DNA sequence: TGTGCCAGCAGAGGATGGAACACTGATGCTTTCTTT.

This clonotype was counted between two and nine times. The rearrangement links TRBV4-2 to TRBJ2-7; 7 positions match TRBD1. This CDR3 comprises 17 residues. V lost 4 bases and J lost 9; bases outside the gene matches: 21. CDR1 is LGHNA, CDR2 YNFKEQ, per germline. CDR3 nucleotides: TGTGCCAGCAGCCCGAGCCTTTCCAAGGGGGCGAAGGAAGGGCAGTACTTC. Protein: CASSPSLSKGAKEGQYF.

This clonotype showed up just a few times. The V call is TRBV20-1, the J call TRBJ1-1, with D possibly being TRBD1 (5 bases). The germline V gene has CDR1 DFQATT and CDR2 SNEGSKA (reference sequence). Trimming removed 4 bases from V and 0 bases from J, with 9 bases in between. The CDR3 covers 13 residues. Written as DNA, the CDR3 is TGCAGTGCTAAAAAAGGGGTGAACACTGAAGCTTTCTTT. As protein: CSAKKGVNTEAFF.

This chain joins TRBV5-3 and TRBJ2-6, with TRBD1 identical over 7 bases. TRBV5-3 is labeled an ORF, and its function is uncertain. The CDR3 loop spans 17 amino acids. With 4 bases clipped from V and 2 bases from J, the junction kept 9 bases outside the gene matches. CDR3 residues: CARSMDRNITGANVLTF. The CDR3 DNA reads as TGTGCCAGAAGCATGGACAGGAATATCACTGGGGCCAACGTCCTGACTTTC.

The CDR3 loop is CASSVAGELFF. The CDR3, as DNA: TGTGCCAGCAGTGTAGCCGGGGAGCTGTTTTTT. This rearrangement joins TRBV2 to TRBJ2-2; no clear D. Germline CDR1 reads SNHLY; CDR2 reads FYNNEI. Trimming removed 4 bases from V and 6 bases from J, with 3 bases in between. The CDR3 runs to 11 residues.

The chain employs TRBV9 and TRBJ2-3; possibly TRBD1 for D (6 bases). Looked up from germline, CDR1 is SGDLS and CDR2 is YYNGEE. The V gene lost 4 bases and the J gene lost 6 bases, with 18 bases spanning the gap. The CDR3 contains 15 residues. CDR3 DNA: TGTGCCAGCAGCCAATGGGACACTTTCAAGGATACGCAGTATTTT. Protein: CASSQWDTFKDTQYF.

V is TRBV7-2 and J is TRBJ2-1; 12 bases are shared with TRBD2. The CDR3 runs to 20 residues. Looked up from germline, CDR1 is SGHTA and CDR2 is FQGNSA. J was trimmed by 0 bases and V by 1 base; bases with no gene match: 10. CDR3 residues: CASSLEDWLAGGRSYNEQFF. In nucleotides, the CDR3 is TGTGCCAGCAGCTTAGAAGATTGGCTAGCGGGGGGGCGCTCCTACAATGAGCAGTTCTTC.

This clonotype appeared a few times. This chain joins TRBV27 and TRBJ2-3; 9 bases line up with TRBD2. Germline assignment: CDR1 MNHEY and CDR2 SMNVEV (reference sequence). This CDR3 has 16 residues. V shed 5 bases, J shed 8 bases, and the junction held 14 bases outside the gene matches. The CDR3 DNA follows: TGTGCCAGCAGTGCTAAGGGGGGGACTAGCACAACTACGCAGTATTTT. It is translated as CASSAKGGTSTTTQYF.

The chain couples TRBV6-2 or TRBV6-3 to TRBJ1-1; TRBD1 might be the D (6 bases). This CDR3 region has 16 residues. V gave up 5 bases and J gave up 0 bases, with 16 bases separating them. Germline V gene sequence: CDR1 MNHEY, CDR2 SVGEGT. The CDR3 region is CASSTRGGLVNTEAFF. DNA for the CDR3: TGTGCCAGCAGTACACGGGGGGGCCTAGTGAACACTGAAGCTTTCTTT.

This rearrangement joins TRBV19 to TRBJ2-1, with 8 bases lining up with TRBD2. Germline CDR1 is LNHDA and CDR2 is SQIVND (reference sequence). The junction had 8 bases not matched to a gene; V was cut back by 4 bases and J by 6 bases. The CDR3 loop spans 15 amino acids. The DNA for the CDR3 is TGTGCCAGTAGTAGCGGAGCGGGGGTGCCCAATGAGCAGTTCTTC. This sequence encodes CASSSGAGVPNEQFF.